This T cell receptor beta chain was recorded in a study of neoadjuvant anti-PD-1 for oral cavity cancer. Study as a whole: Patients mostly received three to four biweekly nivolumab doses at 3 mg/kg before surgery.

This clone was seen a few times. Most PBMC samples had 480 ng input DNA in six replicates. Profiled with immunoSEQ multiplex PCR; TCRdb holds only in-frame clones, not every one. The repertoire consists of about 14,000 clones, with about three quarters occurring once and the leading ten covering 2.5% to 3%. Time point denoted: after neoadjuvant nivolumab, at surgical resection. Cohort: HPV-negative, locally advanced oral cavity squamous cell carcinoma patients. PBMCs were not maintained or expanded in culture before analysis. Germline CDR1 and CDR2: SGDLS and YYNGEE. V was trimmed by 7 bases and J by 1 base, leaving 14 bases between them. This CDR3 is 14 amino acids long.

This clonotype was sampled from a person aged 35-80 years with oral cavity squamous cell carcinoma. The V gene is TRBV9, the J gene TRBJ1-1; maybe TRBD1 (5 bases). The sequences come from PBMCs, collected after nivolumab (anti-PD-1) treatment. The CDR3 sequence is CASGPGAANTEAFF. In DNA, the CDR3 is TGTGCCAGCGGGCCTGGGGCGGCGAACACTGAAGCTTTCTTT.